This T cell receptor (beta chain) came from a study of cytomegalovirus exposure and HLA in healthy donors. From germline, CDR1 is SGDLS and CDR2 YYNGEE. V dropped 4 bases and J dropped 6; count of bases not matched to a gene: 18. The length of the CDR3 is 17 residues. Primers for the PCR totalled 60 Vbeta and 13 Jbeta. The repertoire was sequenced with immunoSEQ multiplex PCR; TCRdb's copy has only in-frame clones and lacks some. Here the sample spans around 160,000 clones, roughly 79% being singletons. This receptor was identified in a man aged 50 to 60 in good health and CMV-seropositive. The source material was PBMCs. This chain connects TRBV9 to TRBJ1-1; TRBD1 matches 7 bases. The CDR3 region is CASSPLTGRFLGAEAFF. CDR3 bases: TGTGCCAGCAGCCCATTGACAGGGAGGTTTTTGGGCGCTGAAGCTTTCTTT.